The 18 T cell receptor beta chains listed next were all sequenced from one sample in a study of cytomegalovirus exposure and HLA in healthy donors. PCR was performed using 60 Vbeta and 13 Jbeta primers. Data came from immunoSEQ multiplex PCR; TCRdb stores just in-frame clones and leaves some out. Of about 200,000 clones listed, roughly 80% are singletons. The source material was PBMCs. These receptors all come from a man aged 30 to 45 in good health and CMV-seronegative.

The CDR3 DNA reads TGCGCCAGCAGCTTGAAATCCGGGACAGGAGGTTACGAGCAGTACTTC. It specifies CASSLKSGTGGYEQYF. The J gene is TRBJ2-7, the V gene TRBV5-1; 8 positions match TRBD1. The germline CDR1 and CDR2 sequences are SGHRS and YFSETQ. The V and J ends lost 1 base and 4 bases, in that order; junction bases with no gene match: 10. The CDR3 extends over 16 amino acids.

This clone appeared a single time. This same CDR3 is encoded by further DNA sequences in the sample. CDR3 region: CASSLGSSYEQYF. The CDR3 DNA reads as TGTGCCAGCAGCTTAGGGAGCTCCTACGAGCAGTACTTC. The gene calls are TRBV5-4 and TRBJ2-7, with D possibly being TRBD2 (5 bases). From germline, CDR1 is SGHNT and CDR2 YYREEE (reference sequence). The germline V and J ends were trimmed by 2 bases and 0 bases, with 6 bases remaining between them. There are 13 residues in the CDR3.

The V and J genes are TRBV2 and TRBJ2-7; 7 bases line up with TRBD1. Germline CDR1 is SNHLY and CDR2 is FYNNEI. This CDR3 comprises 12 residues. The V and J ends lost 10 bases and 2 bases, in that order; junction bases with no gene match: 5. This CDR3 is CATKGQTYEQYF. The CDR3 nucleotides read TGTGCCACAAAGGGACAGACCTACGAGCAGTACTTC.

This clone came up once. This rearrangement joins TRBV28 to TRBJ1-5, with D possibly TRBD1 on 6 matching bases. The germline V and J ends were trimmed by 5 bases and 2 bases, with 16 bases remaining between them. Germline CDR1 is MDHEN and CDR2 is SYDVKM. The CDR3 covers 16 residues. The CDR3 is CASSPSQGPGNQPQHF. CDR3 DNA sequence: TGTGCCAGCAGTCCCTCACAGGGACCGGGCAATCAGCCCCAGCATTTT.

The J gene is TRBJ1-6, the V gene TRBV5-4; 7 bases are shared with TRBD1. The V and J ends lost 0 bases and 7 bases, in that order; junction bases with no gene match: 4. Germline CDR1 and CDR2: SGHNT and YYREEE (reference sequence). This CDR3 spans 15 amino acids. CDR3 in amino acids: CASSLGDSQNSPLHF. The CDR3 nucleotides are TGTGCCAGCAGCTTGGGGGACAGCCAGAATTCACCCCTCCACTTT.

V is TRBV19 and J is TRBJ1-6; D might be TRBD1 (5 bases). Trimming took 7 bases from V and 0 from J, leaving 10 bases between them. The CDR3 spans 15 residues. Germline CDR1 and CDR2: LNHDA and SQIVND (reference sequence). The CDR3 reads CASNTGSSYNSPLHF. For the CDR3, the DNA is TGTGCCAGTAATACAGGCAGCTCCTATAATTCACCCCTCCACTTT.

V is TRBV2 and J is TRBJ1-5; D unresolved. The V and J ends lost 3 bases and 7 bases respectively, with 4 bases between them. Per the germline V gene, CDR1 is SNHLY and CDR2 is FYNNEI. The CDR3 is 11 residues long. The CDR3 spells CASSDGQPQHF. The CDR3 DNA is TGTGCCAGCAGTGACGGGCAGCCCCAGCATTTT.

The rearrangement uses TRBV11-2 and TRBJ2-2; 12 positions agree with TRBD1. CDR3 length: 17 amino acids. V was clipped by 5 bases and J by 4 bases; unmatched bases: 8. CDR1 and CDR2 (germline): SGHAT, FQNNGV. The CDR3 spells CASSPGQGARFTGELFF. DNA for the CDR3: TGTGCCAGCAGCCCGGGACAGGGGGCTAGGTTCACCGGGGAGCTGTTTTTT.

This clone came up a few times. The chain links TRBV29-1 to TRBJ1-1, with 7 bases fitting TRBD1. This CDR3 region has 13 residues. CDR1 is SQVTM and CDR2 is ANQGSEA in the germline V gene. V was pared by 8 bases and J by 0 bases, with 6 bases of the junction left unmatched. The CDR3 here is CSLTTGLNTEAFF. The CDR3 DNA follows: TGCAGCTTGACGACAGGGCTGAACACTGAAGCTTTCTTT.

In DNA form, the CDR3 reads TGTGCCAGCAGCGACAGGTACTCCTACGAGCAGTACTTC. Its translation: CASSDRYSYEQYF. The V gene is TRBV2, the J gene TRBJ2-5, with a possible D match to TRBD1 (6 bases). Gene TRBJ2-7 matches the end of the DNA better, so the J call may be wrong. Germline V CDR1 and CDR2: SNHLY, FYNNEI. This CDR3 is 13 amino acids long.

This chain uses TRBV7-9 with TRBJ1-1; 9 positions agree with TRBD1. This CDR3 has 14 residues. J lost 1 base, V lost 7 bases, and 4 bases had no gene match. Germline CDR1 SEHNR, CDR2 FQNEAQ (reference sequence). CDR3 sequence (DNA): TGTGCCAGCATACTACAGGGGGCGAACACTGAAGCTTTCTTT. It specifies CASILQGANTEAFF. Filled out from reference TRBV7-9 and TRBJ1-1, the complete variable domain reads DTGVSQNPRHKITKRGQNVTFRCDPISEHNRLYWYRQTLGQGPEFLTYFQNEAQLEKSRLLSDRFSAERPKGSFSTLEIQRTEQGDSAMYLCASILQGANTEAFFGQGTRLTVV.

This clone was counted once. The genes are TRBV14 and TRBJ2-7; D gene uncertain. V lost 0 bases to trimming and J lost 2 bases, with 5 bases between them. CDR3 length equals 13 residues. Germline loops: CDR1 SGHDN, CDR2 FVKESK. CDR3 protein: CASSQEATYEQYF. DNA for the CDR3: TGTGCCAGCAGCCAAGAAGCTACCTACGAGCAGTACTTC. Drawing the rest from reference TRBV14 and TRBJ2-7, the complete variable domain is EAGVTQFPSHSVIEKGQTVTLRCDPISGHDNLYWYRRVMGKEIKFLLHFVKESKQDESGMPNNRFLAERTGGTYSTLKVQPAELEDSGVYFCASSQEATYEQYFGPGTRLTVT.

The gene calls are TRBV7-8 and TRBJ2-7, with D possibly matching TRBD1 (5 bases). This CDR3 has 18 amino acids. Trimming took off 0 bases at V and 1 base at J, with 19 bases between the two ends. Germline-derived CDR1 and CDR2 are SGHVS and FQNEAQ. The CDR3 DNA reads as TGTGCCAGCAGCTTAGCCCCCCAACAATTTCAGGGATCCTACGAGCAGTACTTC. It is translated as CASSLAPQQFQGSYEQYF. The full variable domain, with the rest looked up from reference TRBV7-8 and TRBJ2-7, is GAGVSQSPRYKVAKRGQDVALRCDPISGHVSLFWYQQALGQGPEFLTYFQNEAQLDKSGLPSDRFFAERPEGSVSTLKIQRTQQEDSAVYLCASSLAPQQFQGSYEQYFGPGTRLTVT.

The rearrangement links TRBV28 to TRBJ1-1; D may be TRBD1 (6 bases). Germline V gene lookup returns CDR1 MDHEN and CDR2 SYDVKM. The CDR3 extends over 16 amino acids. Trimming stripped 1 base from V and 4 bases from J, with 16 bases between. CDR3 amino acids: CASSLLMGAGPTEAFF. The CDR3 DNA follows: TGTGCCAGCAGTTTATTGATGGGGGCCGGTCCCACTGAAGCTTTCTTT. Using reference TRBV28 and TRBJ1-1 for the parts outside the CDR3, the full variable domain is DVKVTQSSRYLVKRTGEKVFLECVQDMDHENMFWYRQDPGLGLRLIYFSYDVKMKEKGDIPEGYSVSREKKERFSLILESASTNQTSMYLCASSLLMGAGPTEAFFGQGTRLTVV.

This clone was counted between two and nine times. V is TRBV5-1 and J is TRBJ1-2; the match to TRBD1 covers 7 bases. This CDR3 contains 16 residues. V gave up 4 bases and J gave up 3 bases; unmatched junction bases: 12. Germline-derived CDR1 and CDR2 are SGHRS and YFSETQ. The CDR3 region has the DNA TGCGCCAGCAGCACGACAGGGACCACACGACACTATGGCTACACCTTC. This codes for CASSTTGTTRHYGYTF.

J is TRBJ2-7 and V is TRBV27, with 9 bases fitting TRBD1. The V and J ends lost 8 bases and 4 bases, in that order; junction bases with no gene match: 6. The germline V gene has CDR1 MNHEY and CDR2 SMNVEV (reference sequence). The CDR3 runs 13 residues. The chain's CDR3 is CASGQGWGYEQYF. CDR3 DNA: TGTGCCAGCGGACAGGGGTGGGGGTACGAGCAGTACTTC.

The chain recombines TRBV7-2 with TRBJ1-1, with unresolved D. This CDR3 has 15 amino acids. Germline V gene data show CDR1 as SGHTA and CDR2 as FQGNSA. With 1 base removed from V and 4 bases from J, the gap between germline ends came to 13 bases. The CDR3 sequence: CASSLGAGSGTEAFF. CDR3 sequence (DNA): TGTGCCAGCAGCTTAGGTGCGGGGTCCGGCACTGAAGCTTTCTTT.

The table lists this clone with a count of one. The V gene is TRBV9, the J gene TRBJ2-1, with 8 bases that match TRBD1. The V gene end was trimmed by 3 bases and the J gene end by 2 bases; junction bases not matched to a gene: 7. Germline V CDR1 and CDR2: SGDLS, YYNGEE. The CDR3 contains 16 residues. The CDR3 reads CASSASTGQAYNEQFF. In DNA, the CDR3 is TGTGCCAGCAGCGCTTCGACGGGACAGGCCTACAATGAGCAGTTCTTC.